The next 25 T cell receptor beta chains were all read from a single sample in a study of cytomegalovirus exposure and HLA in healthy donors. Use of 60 Vbeta and 13 Jbeta primers characterized the PCR. Libraries were prepared by immunoSEQ multiplex PCR; TCRdb keeps only in-frame clonotypes and omits some of them. With 200,000 or so clones in the sample, the ten largest clones hold more than 0.95%. Sequenced material: PBMCs. The receptor set was obtained from a girl aged 2 to 9 in good health and CMV-seropositive.

This chain joins TRBV7-9 and TRBJ2-5; D is unclear. V was clipped by 4 bases and J by 5 bases, with 11 bases between them. Per germline, CDR1 SEHNR and CDR2 FQNEAQ (reference sequence). The CDR3 totals 13 residues. In nucleotides, the CDR3 is TGTGCCAGCAGCTCCCCCCGTCGGGAGACCCAGTACTTC. It is translated as CASSSPRRETQYF.

V gene TRBV5-1 combines with J gene TRBJ2-3, with 8 bases aligning to TRBD2. The germline V gene has CDR1 SGHRS and CDR2 YFSETQ. The CDR3 spans 13 residues. V gave up 4 bases and J gave up 4 bases; unmatched junction bases: 2. Written as DNA, the CDR3 is TGCGCCAGCAGCCGGGGACTAGCAGATACGCAGTATTTT. Protein sequence: CASSRGLADTQYF.

The chain employs TRBV2 and TRBJ2-5; D might be TRBD1 (6 bases). The CDR3 has 17 residues. V lost 7 bases and J 1 base, leaving 22 bases between the germline ends. Germline V gene data show CDR1 as SNHLY and CDR2 as FYNNEI. CDR3 sequence (DNA): TGTGCCAGCAAATCGGCAGGGGTAGAGAGGGGCCAAGAGACCCAGTACTTC. Encoded protein: CASKSAGVERGQETQYF.

The rearrangement links TRBV19 to TRBJ2-7; TRBD2 matches at 7 bases. The germline CDR1 and CDR2 sequences are LNHDA and SQIVND (reference sequence). This CDR3 has 13 residues. V lost 8 bases and J lost 3; bases outside the gene matches: 7. Here the CDR3 DNA reads TGTGCCAGTCGCCTCGGGGGGAACTACGAGCAGTACTTC. Amino acids: CASRLGGNYEQYF.

The V and J genes are TRBV6-5 and TRBJ1-2; D is uncertain. This CDR3 is 14 amino acids long. The V and J ends lost 5 bases and 3 bases respectively, with 13 bases between them. CDR1 is MNHEY, CDR2 SVGAGI, per germline. The CDR3 loop reads CASSRDSSHYGYTF. CDR3 sequence (DNA): TGTGCCAGCAGTCGTGACTCTTCTCACTATGGCTACACCTTC.

J is TRBJ2-1 and V is TRBV4-1; TRBD2 matches 9 bases. The V segment lost 1 base and the J segment 3 bases; nucleotides outside the gene matches: 4. Germline V gene lookup returns CDR1 MGHRA and CDR2 YSYEKL. This CDR3 is 16 amino acids long. The CDR3 nucleotides read TGCGCCAGCAGCCAAGTATTGACTAGCGGCTACAATGAGCAGTTCTTC. This sequence encodes CASSQVLTSGYNEQFF.

The chain recombines TRBV6-5 with TRBJ1-1; 9 bases are a match to TRBD1. The J segment lost 7 bases and the V segment lost 5 bases, leaving 11 bases of the junction unmatched. CDR1 and CDR2 from the germline V gene are MNHEY and SVGAGI. There are 15 residues in the CDR3. The CDR3 DNA sequence: TGTGCCAGCAGTGCCCCGGGACAGGGAGCCAATGAAGCTTTCTTT. It codes for CASSAPGQGANEAFF.

The chain links TRBV27 to TRBJ2-7; a weak D match, TRBD2 (6 bases). Germline-derived CDR1 and CDR2 are MNHEY and SMNVEV (reference sequence). The V end lost 5 bases, the J end lost 6 bases, and 17 bases lay between the germline ends. This CDR3 spans 14 amino acids. CDR3 in DNA: TGTGCCAGCAGTCCGACCCCCTGGAGGGGCGAGCAGTACTTC. It specifies CASSPTPWRGEQYF.

The chain uses TRBV10-2 and TRBJ1-4; the match to TRBD1 covers 9 bases. This CDR3 is 15 amino acids long. Germline lookup yields CDR1 WSHSY and CDR2 SAAADI. Trimming cost V 8 bases and J 8 bases; bases outside gene matches: 12. The DNA of the CDR3 is TGCGCCAGCGGGCCGGGGACAGGGTTCCGGGAAAAACTGTTTTTT. Protein product: CASGPGTGFREKLFF.

CDR3 region: CASSLGQGMVYTF. In nucleotides, the CDR3 is TGCGCCAGCAGCTTGGGACAGGGTATGGTCTACACCTTC. The chain links TRBV5-1 to TRBJ1-2, with 7 positions matching TRBD1. The CDR3 loop spans 13 amino acids. Germline V CDR1 and CDR2: SGHRS, YFSETQ. The trim removed 0 bases at V and 10 bases at J, leaving 6 bases unmatched. Combining the CDR3 with reference TRBV5-1 and TRBJ1-2 gives the whole variable domain KAGVTQTPRYLIKTRGQQVTLSCSPISGHRSVSWYQQTPGQGLQFLFEYFSETQRNKGNFPGRFSGRQFSNSRSEMNVSTLELGDSALYLCASSLGQGMVYTFGSGTRLTVV.

The chain recombines TRBV25-1 with TRBJ2-5, with unresolved D. Germline V gene lookup returns CDR1 MGHDK and CDR2 SYGVNS. Trimming took 5 bases from V and 1 from J, leaving 8 bases between them. The CDR3 loop spans 13 amino acids. For the CDR3, the DNA is TGTGCCAGCAGTCCGCGGCCCCAAGAGACCCAGTACTTC. This encodes CASSPRPQETQYF.

This chain links TRBV27 with TRBJ2-7, with 8 bases aligning to TRBD2. The trim removed 4 bases at V and 0 bases at J, leaving 11 bases unmatched. CDR1 is MNHEY and CDR2 is SMNVEV in the germline V gene (reference sequence). The CDR3 spans 17 residues. Here the CDR3 reads CASSSLLAGRSSYEQYF. CDR3 in DNA: TGTGCCAGCAGTTCCCTCCTAGCGGGCAGGAGCTCCTACGAGCAGTACTTC.

V is TRBV28 and J is TRBJ2-7; 7 bases fit TRBD1. The germline V gene encodes CDR1 MDHEN and CDR2 SYDVKM. Unmatched junction bases numbered 8, after V lost 6 bases and J lost 12 bases. The CDR3 is made up of 11 amino acids. In DNA form, the CDR3 reads TGTGCCAGCAGCCGCGAGGGACAGTCGTACTTC. Residues: CASSREGQSYF.

V usage is TRBV6-1 and J usage is TRBJ1-1, with TRBD1 identical over 9 bases. Trimming removed 4 bases from V and 1 base from J; junction bases left unmatched: 4. Germline V gene data show CDR1 as MNHNS and CDR2 as SASEGT. The CDR3 is 15 residues long. The CDR3, as DNA: TGTGCCAGCAGTGCCCCGGGACAGGGGAACACTGAAGCTTTCTTT. Translating it yields CASSAPGQGNTEAFF.

The chain combines TRBV28 with TRBJ2-2, with 7 bases lining up with TRBD1. CDR3 length: 13 amino acids. Germline CDR1 is MDHEN and CDR2 is SYDVKM. V trimming: 6 bases; J trimming: 5 bases; junction bases outside the gene matches: 3. CDR3 region: CASRTQGTGELFF. The CDR3 DNA reads TGTGCCAGCAGAACACAGGGGACCGGGGAGCTGTTTTTT.

This rearrangement joins TRBV5-5 to TRBJ2-7, with TRBD1 as a possible D gene (6 bases). Germline V gives CDR1 SGHKS, CDR2 YYEKEE (reference sequence). The CDR3 loop spans 15 amino acids. V lost 2 bases, J lost 1 base, and 13 bases lay in between. The CDR3 region is CASSFNPGQSYEQYF. CDR3 nucleotide sequence: TGTGCCAGCAGCTTTAACCCGGGACAATCCTACGAGCAGTACTTC.

This chain connects TRBV13 to TRBJ2-1; TRBD2 aligns across 13 bases. The ends lost 0 bases at V and 6 bases at J; junction bases unmatched: 8. CDR3 length: 18 amino acids. Germline CDR1 reads PRHDT; CDR2 reads FYEKMQ (reference sequence). The CDR3 DNA sequence: TGTGCCAGCAGCTTAGGGCGGGGTGGACTAGCGGGGGCCAATGAGCAGTTCTTC. This sequence encodes CASSLGRGGLAGANEQFF.

The chain employs TRBV11-3 and TRBJ2-7; D perhaps matches TRBD1 (6 bases). CDR1 is SGHNT, CDR2 YENEEA, per germline. This CDR3 is 14 amino acids long. V lost 3 bases and J lost 0, with 9 bases in between. CDR3 sequence reads: CASSLTGVSYEQYF. CDR3 sequence (DNA): TGTGCCAGCAGCTTGACAGGCGTCTCCTACGAGCAGTACTTC.

V gene TRBV30 combines with J gene TRBJ2-7; TRBD1 might be the D (6 bases). V was trimmed by 1 base and J by 2 bases, leaving 15 bases between them. Germline CDR1 and CDR2: GTSNPN and SVGIG (reference sequence). This CDR3 is 15 amino acids long. The CDR3: CAWSESRTAAYEQYF. The DNA for the CDR3 is TGTGCCTGGAGTGAGAGTCGGACAGCCGCCTACGAGCAGTACTTC.

Concerning this clone itself: At the DNA level, this CDR3 is encoded by other sequences in the same sample as well. The chain links TRBV5-1 to TRBJ2-5, with no clear D. The germline V and J ends were trimmed by 1 base and 5 bases, with 3 bases remaining between them. Germline V gene lookup returns CDR1 SGHRS and CDR2 YFSETQ. The CDR3 extends over 11 amino acids. The CDR3 reads CASSLSETQYF. The DNA of the CDR3 is TGCGCCAGCAGCTTGAGCGAGACCCAGTACTTC.

The chain employs TRBV7-2 and TRBJ1-4; 7 bases map to TRBD1. This CDR3 has 17 residues. J lost 8 bases, V lost 2 bases, and 14 bases had no gene match. CDR1 and CDR2 from the germline V gene are SGHTA and FQGNSA. CDR3 in DNA: TGTGCCAGCAGCTTAATACACACGACAGGGAGGAAGGAAAAACTGTTTTTT. This gives the protein CASSLIHTTGRKEKLFF.

The gene calls are TRBV5-1 and TRBJ2-2; the D gene is possibly TRBD2 (5 bases). This CDR3 region has 15 residues. The V end lost 5 bases, the J end lost 0 bases, and 11 bases lay between the germline ends. Germline values: CDR1 SGHRS, CDR2 YFSETQ. DNA for the CDR3: TGCGCCAGCAGGTCCGGGGTATCGAACACCGGGGAGCTGTTTTTT. Its protein is CASRSGVSNTGELFF.

This sequence joins TRBV9 and TRBJ1-4, with D possibly being TRBD1 (6 bases). V was pared by 0 bases and J by 1 base, with 7 bases between. CDR3 length equals 15 residues. Germline CDR1 and CDR2: SGDLS and YYNGEE. The CDR3 nucleotides are TGTGCCAGCAGCGTAGGGGGGCTAACTAATGAAAAACTGTTTTTT. Translating gives CASSVGGLTNEKLFF.

The rearrangement joins TRBV13 to TRBJ1-2; D remains ambiguous. Trimming shortened V by 5 bases and J by 9 bases, and 19 bases separated the two germline ends. The length of the CDR3 is 14 residues. CDR1 and CDR2 (germline): PRHDT, FYEKMQ (reference sequence). The CDR3, as DNA: TGTGCCAGCAGCCCAGACAACTCAGAGGGCAGCTACACCTTC. Amino acids: CASSPDNSEGSYTF.

The chain is built from TRBV27 and TRBJ2-3; D not resolved. The V and J ends lost 0 bases and 0 bases respectively, with 7 bases between them. The CDR3 length is 15 residues. Germline lookup yields CDR1 MNHEY and CDR2 SMNVEV (reference sequence). The CDR3 DNA reads TGTGCCAGCAGTTTATCCCTCCTTAGCACAGATACGCAGTATTTT. It translates to CASSLSLLSTDTQYF.